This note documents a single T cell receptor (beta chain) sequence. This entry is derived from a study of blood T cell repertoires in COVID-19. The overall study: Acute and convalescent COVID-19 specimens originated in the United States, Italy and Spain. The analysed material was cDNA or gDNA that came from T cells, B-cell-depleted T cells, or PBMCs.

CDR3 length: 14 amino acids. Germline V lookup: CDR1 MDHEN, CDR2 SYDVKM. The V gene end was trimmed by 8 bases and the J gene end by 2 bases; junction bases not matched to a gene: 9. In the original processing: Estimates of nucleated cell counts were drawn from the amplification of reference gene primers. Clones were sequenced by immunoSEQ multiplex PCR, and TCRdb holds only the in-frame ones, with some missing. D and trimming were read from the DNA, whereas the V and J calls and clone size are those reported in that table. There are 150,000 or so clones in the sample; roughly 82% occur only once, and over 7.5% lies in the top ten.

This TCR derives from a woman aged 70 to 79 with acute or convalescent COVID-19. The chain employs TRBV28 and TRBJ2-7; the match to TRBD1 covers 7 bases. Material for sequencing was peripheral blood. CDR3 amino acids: CASSLPQGAYEQYF. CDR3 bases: TGTGCCAGCTCCCTTCCGCAGGGGGCCTACGAGCAGTACTTC.